The entry that follows covers one TCR beta chain sequence. Its binding antigen is unknown. Base-call qualities are not available, and no considerably larger clone is one nucleotide away. The data are from a study of T cell changes during pregnancy in multiple sclerosis (dated by TCRdb to the late 2010s). At the level of the whole study: Changes in the T cell repertoire over the course of pregnancy were examined in this study in women with multiple sclerosis.

The library was obtained by the immunoSEQ multiplex PCR assay. The immuneACCESS repertoire file appears here via TCRdb, limited to in-frame rearrangements. These files lack a portion of the clones; in checked studies, under half of the deficit traces to unresolved V genes, and the cause of the others is not known. The sample has tens of thousands of clones on record, about nine tenths of them singletons. Together, the top ten hold 0.95% to 1.5% of the sample. CDR1 and CDR2, per the germline V gene, are SGHAT and FQNNGV. The CDR3 runs 17 residues from the cysteine to the phenylalanine. Only the CDR3 DNA is retained, 51 bases long and in frame from the first base. After removal of 3 bases from V and 3 bases from J, the junction retains 3 bases not matched to a gene.

The starting material was CD4+ T cells from peripheral blood mononuclear cells, obtained after pregnancy. The clonotype was recovered from a female donor with multiple sclerosis, enrolled in a pregnancy study. The chain is encoded by TRBV11-2 joined to TRBJ2-2; 14 bases in the junction line up with TRBD2. The nucleotide sequence reads as follows: TGTGCCAGCAGCTTGACTAGCGGGAGGGCCTACACCGGGGAGCTGTTTTTT. Its protein is CASSLTSGRAYTGELFF.